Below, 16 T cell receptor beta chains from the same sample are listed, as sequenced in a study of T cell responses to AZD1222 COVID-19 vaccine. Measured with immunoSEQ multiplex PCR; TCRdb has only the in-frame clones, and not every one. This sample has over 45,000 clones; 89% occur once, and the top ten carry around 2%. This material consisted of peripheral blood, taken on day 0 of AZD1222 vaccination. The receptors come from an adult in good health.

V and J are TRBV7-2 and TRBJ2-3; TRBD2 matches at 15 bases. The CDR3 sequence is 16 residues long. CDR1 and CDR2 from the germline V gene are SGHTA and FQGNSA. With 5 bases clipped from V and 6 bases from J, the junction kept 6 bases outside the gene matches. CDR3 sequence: CASSPGTSGRRDTQYF. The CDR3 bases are TGTGCCAGCAGCCCAGGGACTAGCGGGAGGAGGGATACGCAGTATTTT.

The CDR3 nucleotides are TGTGCCAGCAGGTGGCAGAACTCTAACTATGGCTACACCTTC. Translated: CASRWQNSNYGYTF. The V call is TRBV2, the J call TRBJ1-2; D gene ambiguous. The V gene's germline CDR1 is SNHLY and CDR2 FYNNEI. V dropped 6 bases and J dropped 0 bases, with 11 bases sitting between them. This CDR3 is 14 amino acids long.

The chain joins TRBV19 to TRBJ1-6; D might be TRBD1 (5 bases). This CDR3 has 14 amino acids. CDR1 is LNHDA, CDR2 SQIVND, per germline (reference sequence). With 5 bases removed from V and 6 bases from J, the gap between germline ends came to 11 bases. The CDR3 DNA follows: TGTGCCAGTAGTCGGGACCATCCTAATTCACCCCTCCACTTT. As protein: CASSRDHPNSPLHF.

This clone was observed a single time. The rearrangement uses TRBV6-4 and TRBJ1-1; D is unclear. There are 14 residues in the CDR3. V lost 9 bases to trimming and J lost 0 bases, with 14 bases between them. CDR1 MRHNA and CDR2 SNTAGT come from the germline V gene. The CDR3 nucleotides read TGTGCCAGTTCGAGAACTAACATGAACACTGAAGCTTTCTTT. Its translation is CASSRTNMNTEAFF.

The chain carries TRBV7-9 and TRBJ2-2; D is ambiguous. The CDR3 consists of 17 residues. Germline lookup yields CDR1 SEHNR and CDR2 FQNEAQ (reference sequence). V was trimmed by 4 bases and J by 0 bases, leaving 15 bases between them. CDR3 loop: CASSSSDRNANTGELFF. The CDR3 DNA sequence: TGTGCCAGCAGCTCCTCTGACCGCAACGCGAACACCGGGGAGCTGTTTTTT.

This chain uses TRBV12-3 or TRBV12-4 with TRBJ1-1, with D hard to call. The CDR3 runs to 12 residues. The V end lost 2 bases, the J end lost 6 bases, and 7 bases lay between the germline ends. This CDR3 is CASSLRGPEAFF. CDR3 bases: TGTGCCAGCAGTTTACGCGGACCTGAAGCTTTCTTT.

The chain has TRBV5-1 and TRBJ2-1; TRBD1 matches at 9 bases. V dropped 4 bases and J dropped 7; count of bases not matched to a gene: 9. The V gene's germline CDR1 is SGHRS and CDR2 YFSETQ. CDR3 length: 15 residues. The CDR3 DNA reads TGCGCCAGCAGCCCGGGACAGGGAGTGTTGAATGAGCAGTTCTTC. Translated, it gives CASSPGQGVLNEQFF.

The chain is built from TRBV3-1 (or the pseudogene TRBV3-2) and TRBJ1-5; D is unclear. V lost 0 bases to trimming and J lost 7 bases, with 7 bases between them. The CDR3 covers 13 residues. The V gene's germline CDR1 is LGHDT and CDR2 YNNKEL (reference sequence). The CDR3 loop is CASSQDRQQPQHF. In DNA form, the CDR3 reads TGTGCCAGCAGCCAAGATAGACAACAGCCCCAGCATTTT.

The CDR3 nucleotides read TGTGCCAGCAGCCGTGGGGATCTGGGGACCCAGTACTTC. As protein: CASSRGDLGTQYF. The chain joins TRBV7-2 to TRBJ2-5; the D is unclear. V shed 5 bases and J shed 7 bases, with 14 bases lying between them. The germline V gene encodes CDR1 SGHTA and CDR2 FQGNSA. This CDR3 comprises 13 residues.

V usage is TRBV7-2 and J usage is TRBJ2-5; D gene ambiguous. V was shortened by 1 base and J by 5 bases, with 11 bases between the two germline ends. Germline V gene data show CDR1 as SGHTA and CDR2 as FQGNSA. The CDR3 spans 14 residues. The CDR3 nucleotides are TGTGCCAGCAGCTTAGTGTCCTTTCTGGAGACCCAGTACTTC. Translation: CASSLVSFLETQYF.

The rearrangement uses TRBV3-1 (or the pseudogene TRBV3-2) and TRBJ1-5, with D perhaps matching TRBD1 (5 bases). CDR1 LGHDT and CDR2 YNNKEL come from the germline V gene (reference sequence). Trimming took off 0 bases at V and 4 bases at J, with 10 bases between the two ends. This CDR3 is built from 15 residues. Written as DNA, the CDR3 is TGTGCCAGCAGCCAAGATCCAGGGAGGAATCAGCCCCAGCATTTT. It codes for CASSQDPGRNQPQHF.

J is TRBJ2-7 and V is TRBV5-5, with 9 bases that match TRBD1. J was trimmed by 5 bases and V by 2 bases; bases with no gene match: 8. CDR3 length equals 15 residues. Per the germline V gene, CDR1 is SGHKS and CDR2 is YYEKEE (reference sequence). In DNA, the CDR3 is TGTGCCAGCAGCTTCCGGGACAGGGTAATCGACGAGCAGTACTTC. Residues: CASSFRDRVIDEQYF. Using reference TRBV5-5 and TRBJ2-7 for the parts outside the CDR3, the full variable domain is DAGVTQSPTHLIKTRGQQVTLRCSPISGHKSVSWYQQVLGQGPQFIFQYYEKEERGRGNFPDRFSARQFPNYSSELNVNALLLGDSALYLCASSFRDRVIDEQYFGPGTRLTVT.

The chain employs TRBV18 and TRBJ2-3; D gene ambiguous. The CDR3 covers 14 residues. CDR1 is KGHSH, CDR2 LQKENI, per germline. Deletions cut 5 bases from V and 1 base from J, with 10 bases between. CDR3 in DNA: TGTGCCAGCTCAGCAGGCCTAGGCACAGATACGCAGTATTTT. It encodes CASSAGLGTDTQYF.

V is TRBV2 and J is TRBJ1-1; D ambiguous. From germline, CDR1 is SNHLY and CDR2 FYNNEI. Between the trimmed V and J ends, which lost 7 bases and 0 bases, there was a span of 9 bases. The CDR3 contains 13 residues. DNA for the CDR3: TGTGCCAGCAACCTACAGATGAACACTGAAGCTTTCTTT. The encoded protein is CASNLQMNTEAFF.

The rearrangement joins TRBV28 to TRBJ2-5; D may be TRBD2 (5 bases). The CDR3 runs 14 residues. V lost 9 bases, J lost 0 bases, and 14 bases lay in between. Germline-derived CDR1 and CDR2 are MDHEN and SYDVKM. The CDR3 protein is CASGSFTDQETQYF. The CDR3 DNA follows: TGTGCCAGTGGGAGTTTTACAGACCAAGAGACCCAGTACTTC.

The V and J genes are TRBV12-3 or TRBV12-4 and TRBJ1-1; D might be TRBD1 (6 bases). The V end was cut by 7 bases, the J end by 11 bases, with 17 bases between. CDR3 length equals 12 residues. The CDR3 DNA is TGTGCCAGCAATCTGGTACAGGGAATGGCTTTCTTT. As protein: CASNLVQGMAFF.